This is a list of T cell receptor beta chains from one sample in a study of identical twins. A single record per CDR3 protein comes from TCRdb applying MiXCR to the 5' RACE reads. The sample lists about 450,000 distinct CDR3 sequences, around a sixth occurring once. Material for sequencing was naive T cells sorted from blood. The receptors were gathered from a middle-aged man in good health. CDR3s include the opening cysteine and the closing phenylalanine or tryptophan. Each record gives: V gene, D gene, clone size, J gene, CDR3 DNA, CDR3 protein. The D gene is left open where the match is weak. For some rows the clone size is stated as once, few or many, or as a class when expanded; others skip it.

v_gene: TRBV7-2
d_gene: TRBD2
abundance: .
j_gene: TRBJ2-7
CDR3nt: TGTGCCAGCAGCTCTAGTAGGACTAGTAACTACGAGCAGTACTTC
CDR3aa: CASSSSRTSNYEQYF

v_gene: TRBV7-8
d_gene: .
abundance: few
j_gene: TRBJ2-7
CDR3nt: TGTGCCAGCAGCTTAGTTTCCCCCAACTACGAGCAGTACTTC
CDR3aa: CASSLVSPNYEQYF

v_gene: TRBV7-2
d_gene: .
abundance: few
j_gene: TRBJ2-2
CDR3nt: TGTGCCAGCAGCCGCAGCACAGGGCCGAACACCGGGGAGCTGTTTTTT
CDR3aa: CASSRSTGPNTGELFF

v_gene: TRBV7-6
d_gene: TRBD1
abundance: few
j_gene: TRBJ2-1
CDR3nt: TGTGCCAGCAGCCGCAGGACAGGGACTGGTATCAATGAGCAGTTCTTC
CDR3aa: CASSRRTGTGINEQFF

v_gene: TRBV7-2
d_gene: TRBD1
abundance: few
j_gene: TRBJ1-2
CDR3nt: TGTGCCAGCAGCTCCCGGGACAGGCGGAGCTACACCTTC
CDR3aa: CASSSRDRRSYTF

v_gene: TRBV18
d_gene: .
abundance: .
j_gene: TRBJ2-7
CDR3nt: TGTGCCAGCTCACCTCAAGATTCCTACGAGCAGTACTTC
CDR3aa: CASSPQDSYEQYF

v_gene: TRBV28
d_gene: TRBD1
abundance: .
j_gene: TRBJ2-7
CDR3nt: TGTGCCAGCAGTACGACAGGGGGGGCCTACGAGCAGTACTTC
CDR3aa: CASSTTGGAYEQYF

v_gene: TRBV27
d_gene: TRBD2
abundance: few
j_gene: TRBJ2-1
CDR3nt: TGTGCCAGCAGTTTTACGGGACTAGCGGGATGGTACGGCTCCTACAATGAGCAGTTCTTC
CDR3aa: CASSFTGLAGWYGSYNEQFF

v_gene: TRBV7-3
d_gene: .
abundance: many
j_gene: TRBJ2-1
CDR3nt: TGTGCCAGCAGCTTATTGCAGGGAGGTGAGCAGTTCTTC
CDR3aa: CASSLLQGGEQFF

v_gene: TRBV15
d_gene: TRBD1
abundance: .
j_gene: TRBJ2-2
CDR3nt: TGTGCCACCAGCAGAGTGGGGACAGCGAACACCGGGGAGCTGTTTTTT
CDR3aa: CATSRVGTANTGELFF

v_gene: TRBV7-2
d_gene: .
abundance: .
j_gene: TRBJ2-1
CDR3nt: TGTGCCAGCAGCTTACACGCGCGGAGCTCCTACAATGAGCAGTTCTTC
CDR3aa: CASSLHARSSYNEQFF

v_gene: TRBV6-6
d_gene: .
abundance: few
j_gene: TRBJ2-2
CDR3nt: TGTGCCAGCAGACCATCCACCGGGGAGCTGTTTTTT
CDR3aa: CASRPSTGELFF

v_gene: TRBV29-1
d_gene: .
abundance: .
j_gene: TRBJ2-7
CDR3nt: TGCAGCGCAACAAAAATGGGGGGCTCCTACGAGCAGTACTTC
CDR3aa: CSATKMGGSYEQYF

v_gene: TRBV5-4
d_gene: .
abundance: .
j_gene: TRBJ2-1
CDR3nt: TGTGCCAGCAGCTTGGACTCTAACAATGAGCAGTTCTTC
CDR3aa: CASSLDSNNEQFF

v_gene: TRBV4-3
d_gene: .
abundance: many
j_gene: TRBJ1-1
CDR3nt: TGCGCCAGCAGCCAAGTCTTACGGAGTGAAGCTTTCTTT
CDR3aa: CASSQVLRSEAFF

v_gene: TRBV4-2
d_gene: TRBD2
abundance: few
j_gene: TRBJ2-7
CDR3nt: TGTGCCAGCAGCCAACCCTCTAGCGGGGCCTACGAGCAGTACTTC
CDR3aa: CASSQPSSGAYEQYF

v_gene: TRBV7-9
d_gene: .
abundance: few
j_gene: TRBJ1-1
CDR3nt: TGTGCCAGCAGCTTAGGTGGATGGGATGAAGCTTTCTTT
CDR3aa: CASSLGGWDEAFF

v_gene: TRBV9
d_gene: .
abundance: few
j_gene: TRBJ2-5
CDR3nt: TGTGCCAGCAGCCCCAGCCTTTCAGGTCAAGAGACCCAGTACTTC
CDR3aa: CASSPSLSGQETQYF

v_gene: TRBV6-2/TRBV6-3
d_gene: TRBD2
abundance: few
j_gene: TRBJ2-1
CDR3nt: TGTGCCAGCACCAAGAATAGCGGGGGGTACAATGAGCAGTTCTTC
CDR3aa: CASTKNSGGYNEQFF

v_gene: TRBV12-3/TRBV12-4
d_gene: .
abundance: .
j_gene: TRBJ1-2
CDR3nt: TGTGCCAGCAGTTTACTTCAGGGCTATGGCTACACCTTC
CDR3aa: CASSLLQGYGYTF

v_gene: TRBV29-1
d_gene: .
abundance: many
j_gene: TRBJ2-3
CDR3nt: TGCAGCGTTGAGTTGGGGCCCTTCGCGCCGCAGTATTTT
CDR3aa: CSVELGPFAPQYF

v_gene: TRBV5-1
d_gene: TRBD1
abundance: few
j_gene: TRBJ2-2
CDR3nt: TGCGCCAGCAGCCAACAGGGGGCGCGTACCGGGGAGCTGTTTTTT
CDR3aa: CASSQQGARTGELFF

v_gene: TRBV6-7
d_gene: .
abundance: few
j_gene: TRBJ1-1
CDR3nt: TGTGCCAGCAGCCCCCCGAACACTGAAGCTTTCTTT
CDR3aa: CASSPPNTEAFF

v_gene: TRBV2
d_gene: .
abundance: .
j_gene: TRBJ2-3
CDR3nt: TGTGCCAGCAGTGTCCTGATCCAGGGCACAGATACGCAGTATTTT
CDR3aa: CASSVLIQGTDTQYF